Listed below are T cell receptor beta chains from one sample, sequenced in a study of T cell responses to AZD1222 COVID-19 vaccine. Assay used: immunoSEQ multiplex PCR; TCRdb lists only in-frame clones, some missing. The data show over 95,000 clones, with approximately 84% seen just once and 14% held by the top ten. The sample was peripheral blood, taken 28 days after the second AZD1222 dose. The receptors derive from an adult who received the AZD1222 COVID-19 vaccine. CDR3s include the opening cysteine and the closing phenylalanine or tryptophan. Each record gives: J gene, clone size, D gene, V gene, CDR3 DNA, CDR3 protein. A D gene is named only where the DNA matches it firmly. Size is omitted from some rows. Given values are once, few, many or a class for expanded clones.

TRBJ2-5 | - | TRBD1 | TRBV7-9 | TGTGCCAGCAGCTTAGGGACAGGGGAGACCCAGTACTTC | CASSLGTGETQYF
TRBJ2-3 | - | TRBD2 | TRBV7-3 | TGTGCCAGCAGCTTACAAGGCGGGAGGTACACAGATACGCAGTATTTT | CASSLQGGRYTDTQYF
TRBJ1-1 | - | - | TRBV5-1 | TGCGCCAGCAGCTTGTCCGGACTGAACACTGAAGCTTTCTTT | CASSLSGLNTEAFF
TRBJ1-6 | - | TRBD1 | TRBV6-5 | TGTGCCAGCAGGGGGTCGACAGGGGCCAATTCACCCCTCCACTTT | CASRGSTGANSPLHF
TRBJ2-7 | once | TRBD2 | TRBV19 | TGTGCCAGTAGTCGGACTAGCGGACAACCCTCCCACGAGCAGTACTTC | CASSRTSGQPSHEQYF
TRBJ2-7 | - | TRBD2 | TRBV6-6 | TGTGCCAGCAGCCGGTCTAGCGGGTTCTACGAGCAGTACTTC | CASSRSSGFYEQYF
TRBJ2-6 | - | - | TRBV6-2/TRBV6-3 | TGTGCCAGCAGTTTCTCTGGGGCCAACGTCCTGACTTTC | CASSFSGANVLTF
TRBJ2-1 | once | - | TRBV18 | TGTGCCAGCTCTATCGATGAGCAGTTCTTC | CASSIDEQFF
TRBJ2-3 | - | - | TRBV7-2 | TGTGCCAGCAGCGCGTCGGGACAAGGGACAGATACGCAGTATTTT | CASSASGQGTDTQYF
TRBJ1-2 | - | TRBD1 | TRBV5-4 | TGTGCCAGCAGCTCGGGACAGGCCCTTTATGGCTACACCTTC | CASSSGQALYGYTF
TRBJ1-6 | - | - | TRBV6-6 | TGTGCCACCCACGCGGGGGGTTATAATTCACCCCTCCACTTT | CATHAGGYNSPLHF
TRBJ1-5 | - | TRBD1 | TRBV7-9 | TGTGCCAGCAGCTTTACAGGACAGGTGAATCAGCCCCAGCATTTT | CASSFTGQVNQPQHF
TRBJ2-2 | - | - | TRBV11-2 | TGTGCCAGCAGCTGGTGGCGGCAGGGGAACACCGGGGAGCTGTTTTTT | CASSWWRQGNTGELFF
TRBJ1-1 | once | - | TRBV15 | TGTGCCACCAGCAGCAGGGTGTCAACCGACATGAACACTGAAGCTTTCTTT | CATSSRVSTDMNTEAFF
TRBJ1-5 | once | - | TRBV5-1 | TGCGCCAGCAGCTTCGGACTGATAAATCAGCCCCAGCATTTT | CASSFGLINQPQHF
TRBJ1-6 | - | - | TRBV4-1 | TGCGCCAGCAGCCAAGAAAACAACTGGAATTCACCCCTCCACTTT | CASSQENNWNSPLHF
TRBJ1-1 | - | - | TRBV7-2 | TGTGCCAGCAGCCCGGACAGTTCGAACACTGAAGCTTTCTTT | CASSPDSSNTEAFF
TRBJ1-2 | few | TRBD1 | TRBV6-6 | TGTGCCAGCAGTCCACCTGTGGGACAGGGTTACGGCTACACCTTC | CASSPPVGQGYGYTF
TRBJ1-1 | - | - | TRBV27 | TGTGCCAGCAGTTTGCGGGAAAACACTGAAGCTTTCTTT | CASSLRENTEAFF
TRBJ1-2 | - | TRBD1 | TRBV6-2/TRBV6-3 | TGTGCCAGCAGTCGGACAGGCCCTATCTATGGCTACACCTTC | CASSRTGPIYGYTF
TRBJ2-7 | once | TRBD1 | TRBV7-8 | TGTGCCAGCAGGTCCGGGACAGGGAGGACCTACGAGCAGTACTTC | CASRSGTGRTYEQYF
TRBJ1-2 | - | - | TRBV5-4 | TGTGCCAGCAGCAAAACCCCAGGGGACGGGAGCTTC | CASSKTPGDGSF